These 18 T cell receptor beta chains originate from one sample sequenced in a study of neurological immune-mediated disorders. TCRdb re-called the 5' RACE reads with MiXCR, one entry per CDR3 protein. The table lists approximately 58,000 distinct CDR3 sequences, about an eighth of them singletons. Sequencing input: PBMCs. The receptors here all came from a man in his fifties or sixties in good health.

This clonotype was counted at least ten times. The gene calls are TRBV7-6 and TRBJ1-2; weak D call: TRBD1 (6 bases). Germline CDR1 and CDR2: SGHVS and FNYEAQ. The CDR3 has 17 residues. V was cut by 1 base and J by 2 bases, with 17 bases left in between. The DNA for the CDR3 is TGTGCCAGCAGCTTAGGCCAATTTCAGGGGCGCAACTATGGCTACACCTTC. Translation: CASSLGQFQGRNYGYTF.

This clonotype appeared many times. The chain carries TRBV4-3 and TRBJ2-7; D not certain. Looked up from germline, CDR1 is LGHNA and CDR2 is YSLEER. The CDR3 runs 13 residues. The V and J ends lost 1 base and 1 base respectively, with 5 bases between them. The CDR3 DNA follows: TGCGCCAGCAGCCAAGCGCGTTCCTACGAGCAGTACTTC. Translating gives CASSQARSYEQYF.

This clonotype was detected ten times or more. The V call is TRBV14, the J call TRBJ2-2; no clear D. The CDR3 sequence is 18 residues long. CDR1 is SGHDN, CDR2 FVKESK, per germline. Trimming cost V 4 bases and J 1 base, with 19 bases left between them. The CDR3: CASSRVIPSGGNTGELFF. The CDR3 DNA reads TGTGCCAGCAGCCGAGTGATACCGAGTGGTGGGAACACCGGGGAGCTGTTTTTT.

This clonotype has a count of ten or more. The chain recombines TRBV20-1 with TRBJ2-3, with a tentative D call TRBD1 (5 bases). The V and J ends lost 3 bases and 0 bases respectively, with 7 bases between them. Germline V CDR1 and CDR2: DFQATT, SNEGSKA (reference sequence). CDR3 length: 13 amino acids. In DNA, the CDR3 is TGCAGTGCTAGTAAGGGGAGCACAGATACGCAGTATTTT. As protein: CSASKGSTDTQYF.

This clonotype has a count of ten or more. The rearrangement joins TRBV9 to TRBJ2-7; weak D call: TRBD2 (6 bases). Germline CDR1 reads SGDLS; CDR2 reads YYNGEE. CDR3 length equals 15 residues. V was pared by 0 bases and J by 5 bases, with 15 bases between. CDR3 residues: CASSVGLEGGHEQYF. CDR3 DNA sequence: TGTGCCAGCAGCGTAGGGTTAGAGGGAGGCCACGAGCAGTACTTC.

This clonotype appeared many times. This CDR3 is CSAGAFGQGVHEQYF. CDR3 sequence (DNA): TGCAGTGCCGGGGCATTCGGACAGGGCGTCCACGAGCAGTACTTC. The chain couples TRBV20-1 to TRBJ2-7; 8 bases agree with TRBD1. Germline assignment: CDR1 DFQATT and CDR2 SNEGSKA (reference sequence). This CDR3 comprises 15 residues. J gave up 5 bases and V 6 bases, and 15 bases lay outside the gene matches.

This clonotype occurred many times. CDR3 DNA: TGCGCCAGCAGCTTGGAGCATGGGACAAATGGCTACACCTTC. It is translated as CASSLEHGTNGYTF. This chain links TRBV5-1 with TRBJ1-2; tentatively, D is TRBD1 (6 bases). The CDR3 spans 14 residues. From germline, CDR1 is SGHRS and CDR2 YFSETQ. Trimming pared 0 bases from V and 6 bases from J, leaving 12 bases between.

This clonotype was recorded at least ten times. This CDR3 is CSARVVGGPYEQYF. The DNA of the CDR3 is TGCAGTGCTAGAGTAGTCGGGGGCCCCTACGAGCAGTACTTC. The gene calls are TRBV20-1 and TRBJ2-7; D tentatively fits TRBD1 or TRBD2 (6 bases each). V shed 1 base and J shed 2 bases, with 12 bases lying between them. The CDR3 sequence is 14 residues long. CDR1 and CDR2 (germline): DFQATT, SNEGSKA (reference sequence).

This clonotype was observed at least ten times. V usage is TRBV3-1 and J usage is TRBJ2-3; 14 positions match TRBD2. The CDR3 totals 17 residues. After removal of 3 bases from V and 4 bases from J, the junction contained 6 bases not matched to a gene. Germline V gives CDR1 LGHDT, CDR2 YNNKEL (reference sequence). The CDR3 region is CASSQTSGGAFADTQYF. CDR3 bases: TGTGCCAGCAGCCAGACTAGCGGGGGGGCTTTCGCAGATACGCAGTATTTT.

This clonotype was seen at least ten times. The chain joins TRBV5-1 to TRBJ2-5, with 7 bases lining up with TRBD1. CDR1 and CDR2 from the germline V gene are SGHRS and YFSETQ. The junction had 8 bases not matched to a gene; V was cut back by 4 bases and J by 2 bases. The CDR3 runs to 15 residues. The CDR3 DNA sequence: TGCGCCAGCAGCGATCCAGGGGGTGGACAAGAGACCCAGTACTTC. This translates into CASSDPGGGQETQYF.

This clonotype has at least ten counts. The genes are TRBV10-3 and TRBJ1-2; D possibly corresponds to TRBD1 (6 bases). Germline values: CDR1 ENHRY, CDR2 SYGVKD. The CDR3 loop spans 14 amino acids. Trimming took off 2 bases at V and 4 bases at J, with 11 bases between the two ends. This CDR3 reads CAISEKGEGYGYTF. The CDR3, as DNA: TGTGCCATCAGTGAGAAGGGGGAGGGCTATGGCTACACCTTC.

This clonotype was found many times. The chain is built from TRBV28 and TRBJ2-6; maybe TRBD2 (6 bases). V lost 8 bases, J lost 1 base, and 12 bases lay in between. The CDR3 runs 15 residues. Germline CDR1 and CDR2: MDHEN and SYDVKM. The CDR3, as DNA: TGTGCCAGCCGCGGGGCAGCTTCTGGGGCCAACGTCCTGACTTTC. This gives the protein CASRGAASGANVLTF. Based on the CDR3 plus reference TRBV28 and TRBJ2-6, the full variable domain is DVKVTQSSRYLVKRTGEKVFLECVQDMDHENMFWYRQDPGLGLRLIYFSYDVKMKEKGDIPEGYSVSREKKERFSLILESASTNQTSMYLCASRGAASGANVLTFGAGSRLTVL.

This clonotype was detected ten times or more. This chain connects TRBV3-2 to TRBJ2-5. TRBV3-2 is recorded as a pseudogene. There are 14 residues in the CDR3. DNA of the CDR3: TGTGCCAGCAATTCCGAGGATACCAAGGAGACCCAGTACTTC. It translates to CASNSEDTKETQYF.

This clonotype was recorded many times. The DNA of the CDR3 is TGTGCCAGCAGTTATTCCCTAGCGGGACTCACAGATACGCAGTATTTT. Translation: CASSYSLAGLTDTQYF. The V and J genes are TRBV6-5 and TRBJ2-3; 9 bases map to TRBD2. The CDR3 extends over 16 amino acids. Germline V gives CDR1 MNHEY, CDR2 SVGAGI. V lost 3 bases to trimming and J lost 2 bases; unmatched junction nucleotides: 6.

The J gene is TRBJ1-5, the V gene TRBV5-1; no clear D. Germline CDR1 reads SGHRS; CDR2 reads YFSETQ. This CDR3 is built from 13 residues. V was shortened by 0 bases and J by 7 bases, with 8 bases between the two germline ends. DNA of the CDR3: TGCGCCAGCAGCTTGGATGCGGGGCAGCCCCAGCATTTT. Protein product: CASSLDAGQPQHF.

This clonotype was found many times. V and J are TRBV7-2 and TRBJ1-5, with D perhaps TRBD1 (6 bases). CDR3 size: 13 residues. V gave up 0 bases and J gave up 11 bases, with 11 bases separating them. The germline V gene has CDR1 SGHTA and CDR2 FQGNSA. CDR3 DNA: TGTGCCAGCAGCTTAGCGGGGAGGGGGGCCCAGCATTTT. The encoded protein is CASSLAGRGAQHF.

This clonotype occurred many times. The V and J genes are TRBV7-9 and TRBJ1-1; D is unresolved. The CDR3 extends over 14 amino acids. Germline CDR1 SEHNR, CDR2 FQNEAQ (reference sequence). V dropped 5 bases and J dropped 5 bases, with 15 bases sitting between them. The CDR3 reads CASSARTSGTEAFF. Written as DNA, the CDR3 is TGTGCCAGCAGCGCTCGAACCTCTGGGACTGAAGCTTTCTTT.

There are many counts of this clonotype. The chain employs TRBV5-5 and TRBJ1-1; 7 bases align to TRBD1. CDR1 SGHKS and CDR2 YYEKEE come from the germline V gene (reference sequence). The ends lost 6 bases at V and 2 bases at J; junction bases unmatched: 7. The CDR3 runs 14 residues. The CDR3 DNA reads TGTGCCAGCAACTCCGGGACAGTTAACACTGAAGCTTTCTTT. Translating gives CASNSGTVNTEAFF.